This TCR beta chain derives from a study of OX40 agonist ivuxolimab in advanced cancers. Study details: Given to patients was ivuxolimab, an agonistic anti-OX40 (CD134) antibody.

General study findings and limits: Fewer expanded clones were found on average in CD4+ than in CD8+ T cells. Undetermined was the antigen specificity of the expanded peripheral T cells. Within 6 weeks, CD4+ and CD8+ blood T cells expanded clonally at 0.1 to 3.0 mg/kg.

As concerns this clone: What it binds is unknown.

Measured with immunoSEQ multiplex PCR; TCRdb has only the in-frame clones, and not every one. The table has around 85,000 clones, about 90% seen once. The germline V gene has CDR1 MNHNY and CDR2 SVGAGI (reference sequence). V lost 0 bases and J lost 5, with 2 bases in between. The CDR3 runs to 12 residues. The sequence was collected from an adult with an advanced solid tumor such as melanoma, head and neck, liver or kidney cancer. The chain couples TRBV6-6 to TRBJ1-5; D unclear. The sequences come from CD4+ or CD8+ T cells sorted from blood, collected in a trial of the OX40 agonist ivuxolimab. CDR3: CASSYSYQPQHF. In nucleotides, the CDR3 is TGTGCCAGCAGTTACTCGTATCAGCCCCAGCATTTT.